The 32 T cell receptor beta chains below were found in one sample sequenced in a study of cytomegalovirus exposure and HLA in healthy donors. PCR primers comprised 60 Vbeta and 13 Jbeta primers. The method was immunoSEQ multiplex PCR; TCRdb's version includes in-frame clones alone and lacks a portion of them. Of approximately 86,000 clones in the sample, 85% were seen once. The sample consisted of PBMCs. The receptors originated from a middle-aged man in good health and CMV-seropositive.

This chain uses TRBV4-1 with TRBJ2-7, with no clear D. CDR3 length: 14 amino acids. Germline CDR1 MGHRA, CDR2 YSYEKL. Between the trimmed V and J ends, which lost 1 base and 5 bases, there was a span of 12 bases. CDR3 coding DNA: TGCGCCAGCAGCCAAGTTGTCAGTTACCACGAGCAGTACTTC. As protein: CASSQVVSYHEQYF.

A note on this clone: One end of the junction fails to match germline, which may point to a read error. This chain joins TRBV7-9 and TRBJ1-1, with TRBD1 identical over 9 bases. The CDR3 is 17 amino acids. CDR1 is SEHNR and CDR2 is FQNEAQ in the germline V gene (reference sequence). The CDR3: CSSSPQGIGQGSTEAFF. The CDR3 DNA reads as TGTTCCAGCAGCCCACAAGGAATCGGACAGGGGAGCACTGAAGCTTTCTTT. The complete variable domain, with remaining parts taken from reference TRBV7-9 and TRBJ1-1, reads DTGVSQNPRHKITKRGQNVTFRCDPISEHNRLYWYRQTLGQGPEFLTYFQNEAQLEKSRLLSDRFSAERPKGSFSTLEIQRTEQGDSAMYLCSSSPQGIGQGSTEAFFGQGTRLTVV.

The V gene is TRBV7-9, the J gene TRBJ1-4, with D unresolved. The CDR3 contains 14 residues. CDR1 is SEHNR and CDR2 is FQNEAQ in the germline V gene (reference sequence). Trimming took off 3 bases at V and 5 bases at J, with 10 bases between the two ends. CDR3 sequence (DNA): TGTGCCAGCAGCTTCAGCGGCGGAAATGAAAAACTGTTTTTT. Residues: CASSFSGGNEKLFF.

V gene TRBV19 combines with J gene TRBJ2-3, with a tentative D call TRBD1 (5 bases). The V gene lost 6 bases and the J gene lost 5 bases, with 6 bases spanning the gap. Germline-derived CDR1 and CDR2 are LNHDA and SQIVND (reference sequence). The CDR3 is 11 residues long. The CDR3 here is CASSDRDTQYF. Here the CDR3 DNA reads TGTGCCAGTAGCGACAGAGATACGCAGTATTTT.

This clone was seen a few times. The rearrangement uses TRBV6-5 and TRBJ2-7, with TRBD1 matching 10 bases. Trimming at V came to 4 bases and at J to 5 bases, leaving 11 bases not matched to a gene. This CDR3 has 16 amino acids. Germline lookup yields CDR1 MNHEY and CDR2 SVGAGI. The CDR3 sequence: CASSLGADRGLDEQYF. CDR3 nucleotide sequence: TGTGCCAGCAGTTTGGGGGCAGACAGGGGGCTCGACGAGCAGTACTTC.

This sequence joins TRBV5-4 and TRBJ2-2; 7 nucleotides line up with TRBD2. CDR1 and CDR2 from the germline V gene are SGHNT and YYREEE (reference sequence). This CDR3 has 15 residues. With V trimmed by 0 bases and J by 5 bases, 4 bases remained unmatched. CDR3 nucleotides: TGTGCCAGCAGCTTGGCTAGCGGAGGAACCGGGGAGCTGTTTTTT. Its protein product is CASSLASGGTGELFF. The full variable domain, with the rest looked up from reference TRBV5-4 and TRBJ2-2, is ETGVTQSPTHLIKTRGQQVTLRCSSQSGHNTVSWYQQALGQGPQFIFQYYREEENGRGNFPPRFSGLQFPNYSSELNVNALELDDSALYLCASSLASGGTGELFFGEGSRLTVL.

The chain has TRBV4-1 and TRBJ2-3, with 11 bases identical to TRBD2. The CDR3 runs 16 residues. Germline CDR1 and CDR2: MGHRA and YSYEKL. J gave up 2 bases and V 6 bases, and 7 bases lay outside the gene matches. The CDR3 DNA reads as TGCGCCAGCAGTCGAACTAGCGGGAGCTTCACAGATACGCAGTATTTT. Translating it yields CASSRTSGSFTDTQYF.

This clone came up once. The V gene is TRBV6-6, the J gene TRBJ2-7, with TRBD2 as a possible D gene (6 bases). The V end lost 5 bases, the J end lost 3 bases, and 14 bases lay between the germline ends. Per germline, CDR1 MNHNY and CDR2 SVGAGI (reference sequence). CDR3 size: 14 residues. CDR3 DNA: TGTGCCAGCAGTAAGGGCGGGAACGTCTACGAGCAGTACTTC. Protein: CASSKGGNVYEQYF.

The chain uses TRBV5-1 and TRBJ1-2; D may be TRBD1 (6 bases). CDR1 SGHRS and CDR2 YFSETQ come from the germline V gene. Trimming removed 2 bases at V and 3 bases at J, with 8 bases between. The CDR3 runs 13 residues. The CDR3 here is CASSLQGDYGYTF. The CDR3 DNA reads as TGCGCCAGCAGCTTACAGGGTGACTATGGCTACACCTTC.

The J gene is TRBJ1-4, the V gene TRBV19; TRBD1 is a possible D gene (5 bases). V lost 5 bases, J lost 2 bases, and 12 bases lay in between. CDR1 is LNHDA, CDR2 SQIVND, per germline (reference sequence). The CDR3 extends over 15 amino acids. CDR3: CASSGQGGTNEKLFF. The CDR3 DNA sequence: TGTGCCAGTAGTGGCCAGGGTGGCACTAATGAAAAACTGTTTTTT. Supplemented by reference TRBV19 and TRBJ1-4, the full variable domain reads DGGITQSPKYLFRKEGQNVTLSCEQNLNHDAMYWYRQDPGQGLRLIYYSQIVNDFQKGDIAEGYSVSREKKESFPLTVTSAQKNPTAFYLCASSGQGGTNEKLFFGSGTQLSVL.

This rearrangement joins TRBV2 to TRBJ2-5; TRBD1 matches at 8 bases. CDR3 length: 13 residues. J lost 4 bases, V lost 6 bases, and 4 bases had no gene match. CDR1 SNHLY and CDR2 FYNNEI come from the germline V gene. The CDR3 DNA reads TGTGCCAGCAGGCAGGGGGCGGGAGAGACCCAGTACTTC. This codes for CASRQGAGETQYF. The whole variable domain, filled in from reference TRBV2 and TRBJ2-5, reads EPEVTQTPSHQVTQMGQEVILRCVPISNHLYFYWYRQILGQKVEFLVSFYNNEISEKSEIFDDQFSVERPDGSNFTLKIRSTKLEDSAMYFCASRQGAGETQYFGPGTRLLVL.

The gene calls are TRBV28 and TRBJ2-2, with 7 nucleotides matching TRBD2. Per the germline V gene, CDR1 is MDHEN and CDR2 is SYDVKM. V shed 5 bases and J 7 bases; nucleotides not matched to a gene: 10. The CDR3 contains 15 residues. The CDR3 sequence is CASSTSAGVSGELFF. DNA for the CDR3: TGTGCCAGCAGTACTAGCGCGGGAGTAAGCGGGGAGCTGTTTTTT.

The rearrangement uses TRBV5-1 and TRBJ1-1; the D gene is possibly TRBD1 (5 bases). The CDR3 is 15 residues long. The V end was cut by 0 bases, the J end by 3 bases, with 12 bases between. In germline, CDR1 is SGHRS, CDR2 YFSETQ. The CDR3 loop reads CASSLALGTYTEAFF. The CDR3, as DNA: TGCGCCAGCAGCTTGGCTCTGGGGACTTACACTGAAGCTTTCTTT.

The chain employs TRBV7-6 and TRBJ2-5, with D possibly TRBD1 on 6 matching bases. Germline assignment: CDR1 SGHVS and CDR2 FNYEAQ. The V end lost 3 bases, the J end lost 4 bases, and 15 bases lay between the germline ends. There are 15 residues in the CDR3. The CDR3 region has the DNA TGTGCCAGCAGCTTGAGATCGACAGGAGGAGAGACCCAGTACTTC. This sequence encodes CASSLRSTGGETQYF.

This clone has more than one count but fewer than ten. The sample has other DNA sequences that encode this CDR3 too. The rearrangement links TRBV5-1 to TRBJ2-2, with D unclear. CDR1 and CDR2 from the germline V gene are SGHRS and YFSETQ. The CDR3 is made up of 14 amino acids. V lost 0 bases to trimming and J lost 3 bases, with 6 bases between them. The CDR3 reads CASSLGSYTGELFF. The CDR3 DNA follows: TGCGCCAGCAGCTTGGGAAGCTACACCGGGGAGCTGTTTTTT.

This clone was observed once. The chain carries TRBV7-9 and TRBJ1-1, with TRBD1 matching over 10 bases. Germline V gene lookup returns CDR1 SEHNR and CDR2 FQNEAQ (reference sequence). This CDR3 has 15 amino acids. J gave up 6 bases and V 5 bases, and 9 bases lay outside the gene matches. The CDR3 is CASSPPTGQGSEAFF. The CDR3 DNA follows: TGTGCCAGCAGCCCGCCGACGGGACAGGGGTCTGAAGCTTTCTTT.

This clone has more than one count but fewer than ten. This sequence joins TRBV7-8 and TRBJ2-1, with 10 positions matching TRBD2. Germline V gene sequence: CDR1 SGHVS, CDR2 FQNEAQ. CDR3 size: 15 residues. The junction had 7 bases not matched to a gene; V was cut back by 6 bases and J by 5 bases. Written as DNA, the CDR3 is TGTGCCAGCAGGTCCCTCGGACTAGCGGACAATGAGCAGTTCTTC. Its translation: CASRSLGLADNEQFF.

The chain joins TRBV23-1 to TRBJ2-5, with 7 bases identical to TRBD1. TRBV23-1 is identified as an open reading frame with a role that is uncertain. V gave up 3 bases and J gave up 4 bases; unmatched junction bases: 8. The CDR3 sequence is 15 residues long. The CDR3 reads CASSHRQGLRETQYF. The CDR3 DNA reads TGCGCCAGCAGTCACCGACAGGGTTTGAGAGAGACCCAGTACTTC.

The chain employs TRBV28 and TRBJ2-3; TRBD2 agrees at 12 bases. There are 16 residues in the CDR3. CDR1 MDHEN and CDR2 SYDVKM come from the germline V gene. Losses at the gene ends were 7 bases for V and 4 bases for J; bases not matched to a gene: 9. The chain's CDR3 is CASTPRLAGVSDTQYF. CDR3 sequence (DNA): TGTGCCAGCACACCTAGACTAGCGGGAGTATCAGATACGCAGTATTTT. Using reference TRBV28 and TRBJ2-3 for the parts outside the CDR3, the full variable domain is DVKVTQSSRYLVKRTGEKVFLECVQDMDHENMFWYRQDPGLGLRLIYFSYDVKMKEKGDIPEGYSVSREKKERFSLILESASTNQTSMYLCASTPRLAGVSDTQYFGPGTRLTVL.

The chain combines TRBV7-8 with TRBJ1-5; 7 nucleotides match TRBD1. The CDR3 covers 16 residues. Germline V gene lookup returns CDR1 SGHVS and CDR2 FQNEAQ. V lost 6 bases and J lost 5; bases outside the gene matches: 13. The CDR3 DNA sequence: TGTGCCAGCAGTCCTCGTGGGGGGACAGCGGATCAGCCCCAGCATTTT. Residues: CASSPRGGTADQPQHF.

V usage is TRBV28 and J usage is TRBJ2-7; a possible D gene is TRBD1 (6 bases). The ends were cut back, 6 bases at V and 4 bases at J, with 25 bases in the middle. CDR3 length: 17 residues. Germline values: CDR1 MDHEN, CDR2 SYDVKM. The CDR3 bases are TGTGCCAGCAGCCCCCCGGGCCCAGGGGACCAACCTTACGAGCAGTACTTC. Its translation is CASSPPGPGDQPYEQYF.

This clone appeared a single time. Other DNA sequences from this sample encode an identical CDR3 as well. The chain uses TRBV6-5 and TRBJ2-6; a weak D match, TRBD1 (5 bases). This CDR3 region has 15 residues. V lost 3 bases and J lost 0, with 6 bases in between. Germline loops: CDR1 MNHEY, CDR2 SVGAGI. CDR3 in amino acids: CASSYDSSGANVLTF. The CDR3 DNA follows: TGTGCCAGCAGTTATGACAGCTCTGGGGCCAACGTCCTGACTTTC.

V gene TRBV28 combines with J gene TRBJ2-1; possibly TRBD2 for D (6 bases). Looked up from germline, CDR1 is MDHEN and CDR2 is SYDVKM. This CDR3 has 14 amino acids. Trimming pared 7 bases from V and 4 bases from J, leaving 14 bases between. For the CDR3, the DNA is TGTGCCAGCAACACCCCCGGGACTTACAATGAGCAGTTCTTC. As protein: CASNTPGTYNEQFF.

In DNA form, the CDR3 reads TGCACCAGCAGCCAAGCTTTACACAGGGGGCCCGCTAACTATGGCTACACCTTC. Translated, it gives CTSSQALHRGPANYGYTF. J is TRBJ1-2 and V is TRBV1; whether TRBD1, the table's D call, matches the DNA was not checked. TRBV1 is labeled a pseudogene. This CDR3 has 18 amino acids.

The chain is built from TRBV6-5 and TRBJ1-5, with 7 positions matching TRBD1. This CDR3 has 14 amino acids. J gave up 7 bases and V 4 bases, and 7 bases lay outside the gene matches. CDR1 and CDR2 (germline): MNHEY, SVGAGI. The CDR3 is CASSFKGAAQPQHF. The DNA for the CDR3 is TGTGCCAGCAGTTTTAAGGGGGCAGCCCAGCCCCAGCATTTT.

This chain links TRBV4-2 with TRBJ2-3, with TRBD2 matching over 8 bases. The CDR3 consists of 20 residues. Per the germline V gene, CDR1 is LGHNA and CDR2 is YNFKEQ. The trim removed 1 base at V and 5 bases at J, leaving 20 bases unmatched. The CDR3 sequence is CASSQVGRRVGRAGGDTQYF. In DNA form, the CDR3 reads TGTGCCAGCAGCCAAGTAGGAAGACGCGTGGGGCGGGCGGGAGGAGATACGCAGTATTTT.

CDR3 in DNA: TGTGCCAGTAGTATGGGATTCGGGGGGGCCGTGAGGTTCTTC. Translating gives CASSMGFGGAVRFF. The chain uses TRBV19 and TRBJ2-1; 8 bases are shared with TRBD2. The CDR3 has 14 amino acids. V gave up 3 bases and J gave up 15 bases; unmatched junction bases: 13. Germline V gene sequence: CDR1 LNHDA, CDR2 SQIVND (reference sequence).

The CDR3 nucleotides are TGTGCCAGCAGCTCAGATGACAGCCTAATTTACAATGAGCAGTTCTTC. Translation gives CASSSDDSLIYNEQFF. V usage is TRBV11-3 and J usage is TRBJ2-1; TRBD1 might be the D (5 bases). The germline gives CDR1 SGHNT, CDR2 YENEEA. Trimming removed 4 bases at V and 4 bases at J, with 17 bases between. This CDR3 spans 16 amino acids.

The genes are TRBV4-2 and TRBJ2-1; 7 bases align to TRBD1. This CDR3 has 14 amino acids. From germline, CDR1 is LGHNA and CDR2 YNFKEQ. The V segment lost 3 bases and the J segment 8 bases; nucleotides outside the gene matches: 7. The CDR3 coding sequence is TGTGCCAGCAGCCAGAGACAGGGTGGCGATGAGCAGTTCTTC. Residues: CASSQRQGGDEQFF.

This chain uses TRBV12-5 with TRBJ1-5; possible D gene TRBD1, 6 bases. Between the trimmed V and J ends, which lost 2 bases and 3 bases, there was a span of 14 bases. CDR3 length: 16 amino acids. Germline V gene lookup returns CDR1 LGHNT and CDR2 FRNRAP. The chain's CDR3 is CASGLLTGSSNQPQHF. The CDR3 nucleotides are TGTGCTAGTGGTTTGTTAACAGGGTCGTCCAATCAGCCCCAGCATTTT.

This chain links TRBV5-1 with TRBJ2-3, with 7 nucleotides matching TRBD1. After removal of 0 bases from V and 0 bases from J, the junction contained 1 base not matched to a gene. The CDR3 is 15 amino acids. The germline CDR1 and CDR2 sequences are SGHRS and YFSETQ. As DNA, the CDR3 is TGCGCCAGCAGCTTGGAACAGGGGAGCACAGATACGCAGTATTTT. Residues: CASSLEQGSTDTQYF.

The chain employs TRBV28 and TRBJ2-5; 10 nucleotides agree with TRBD2. The length of the CDR3 is 14 residues. The germline V gene has CDR1 MDHEN and CDR2 SYDVKM. Trimming took 2 bases from V and 12 from J; bases not matched to a gene: 9. The CDR3 here is CASSLGLAGDPEYF. In DNA, the CDR3 is TGTGCCAGCAGTTTAGGGCTAGCGGGAGATCCGGAGTACTTC. The variable domain in full, with the rest retrieved from reference TRBV28 and TRBJ2-5, is DVKVTQSSRYLVKRTGEKVFLECVQDMDHENMFWYRQDPGLGLRLIYFSYDVKMKEKGDIPEGYSVSREKKERFSLILESASTNQTSMYLCASSLGLAGDPEYFGPGTRLLVL.